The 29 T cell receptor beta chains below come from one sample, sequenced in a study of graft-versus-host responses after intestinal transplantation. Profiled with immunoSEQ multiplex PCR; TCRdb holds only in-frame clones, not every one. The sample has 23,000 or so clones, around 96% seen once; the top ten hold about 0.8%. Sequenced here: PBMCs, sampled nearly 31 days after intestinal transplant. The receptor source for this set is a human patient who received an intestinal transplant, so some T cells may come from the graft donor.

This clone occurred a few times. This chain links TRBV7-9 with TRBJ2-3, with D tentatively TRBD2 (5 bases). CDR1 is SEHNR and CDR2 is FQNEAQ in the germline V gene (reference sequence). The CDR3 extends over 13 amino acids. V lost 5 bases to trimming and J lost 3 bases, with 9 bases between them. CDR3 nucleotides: TGTGCCAGCAGCCGGGATACAACAGATACGCAGTATTTT. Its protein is CASSRDTTDTQYF.

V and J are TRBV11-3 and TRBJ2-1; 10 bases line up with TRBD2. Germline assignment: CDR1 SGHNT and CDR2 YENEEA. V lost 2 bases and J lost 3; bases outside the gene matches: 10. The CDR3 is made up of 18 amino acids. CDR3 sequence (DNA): TGTGCCAGCAGCTTAACTCGAAAAAGCGGGAGGGGCTACAATGAGCAGTTCTTC. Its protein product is CASSLTRKSGRGYNEQFF.

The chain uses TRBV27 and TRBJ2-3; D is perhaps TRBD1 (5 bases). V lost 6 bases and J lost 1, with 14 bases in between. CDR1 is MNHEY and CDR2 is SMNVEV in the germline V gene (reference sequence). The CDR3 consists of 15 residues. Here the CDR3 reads CASSLQGEGTDTQYF. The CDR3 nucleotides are TGTGCCAGCAGCCTACAAGGGGAAGGCACAGATACGCAGTATTTT.

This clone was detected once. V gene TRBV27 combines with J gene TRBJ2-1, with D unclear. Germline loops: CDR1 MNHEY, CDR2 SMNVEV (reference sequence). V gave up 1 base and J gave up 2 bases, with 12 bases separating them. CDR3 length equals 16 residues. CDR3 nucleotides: TGTGCCAGCAGTTTATTGGTAGAGTCCCCCTACAATGAGCAGTTCTTC. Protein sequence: CASSLLVESPYNEQFF.

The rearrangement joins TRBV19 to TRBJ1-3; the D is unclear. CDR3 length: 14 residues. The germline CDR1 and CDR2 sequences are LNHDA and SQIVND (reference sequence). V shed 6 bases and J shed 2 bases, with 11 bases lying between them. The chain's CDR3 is CASSLPGPGNTIYF. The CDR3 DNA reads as TGTGCCAGTAGCCTTCCCGGCCCTGGAAACACCATATATTTT. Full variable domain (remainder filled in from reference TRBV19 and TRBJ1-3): DGGITQSPKYLFRKEGQNVTLSCEQNLNHDAMYWYRQDPGQGLRLIYYSQIVNDFQKGDIAEGYSVSREKKESFPLTVTSAQKNPTAFYLCASSLPGPGNTIYFGEGSWLTVV.

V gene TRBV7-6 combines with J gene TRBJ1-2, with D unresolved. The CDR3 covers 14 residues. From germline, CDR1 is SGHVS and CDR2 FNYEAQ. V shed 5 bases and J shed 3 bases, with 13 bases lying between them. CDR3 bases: TGTGCCAGCAGCCCCCGACATTTTTACTATGGCTACACCTTC. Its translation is CASSPRHFYYGYTF.

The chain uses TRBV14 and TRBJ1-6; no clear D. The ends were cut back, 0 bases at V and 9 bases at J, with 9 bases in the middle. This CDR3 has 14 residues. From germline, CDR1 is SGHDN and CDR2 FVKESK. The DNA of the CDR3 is TGTGCCAGCAGCCAAGAAAGTCAGATTTCACCCCTCCACTTT. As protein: CASSQESQISPLHF.

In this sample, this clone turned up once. The CDR3 reads CASSGQGNYGYTF. The CDR3 coding sequence is TGTGCCAGCAGCGGACAGGGTAACTATGGCTACACCTTC. The chain has TRBV7-2 and TRBJ1-2, with 8 bases identical to TRBD1. The ends lost 5 bases at V and 1 base at J; junction bases unmatched: 0. This CDR3 has 13 amino acids. Germline-derived CDR1 and CDR2 are SGHTA and FQGNSA.

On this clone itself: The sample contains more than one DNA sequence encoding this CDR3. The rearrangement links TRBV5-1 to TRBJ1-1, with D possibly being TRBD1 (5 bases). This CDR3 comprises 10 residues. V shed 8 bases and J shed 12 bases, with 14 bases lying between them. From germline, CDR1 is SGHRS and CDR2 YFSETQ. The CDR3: CARGQDGPFF. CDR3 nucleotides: TGCGCCAGGGGGCAAGACGGGCCTTTCTTT.

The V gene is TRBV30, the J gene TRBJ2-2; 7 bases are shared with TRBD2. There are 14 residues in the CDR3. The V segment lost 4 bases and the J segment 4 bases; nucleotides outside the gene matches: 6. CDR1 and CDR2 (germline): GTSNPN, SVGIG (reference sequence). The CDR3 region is CAWNRGVSTGELFF. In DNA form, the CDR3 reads TGTGCCTGGAATCGGGGGGTCAGCACCGGGGAGCTGTTTTTT.

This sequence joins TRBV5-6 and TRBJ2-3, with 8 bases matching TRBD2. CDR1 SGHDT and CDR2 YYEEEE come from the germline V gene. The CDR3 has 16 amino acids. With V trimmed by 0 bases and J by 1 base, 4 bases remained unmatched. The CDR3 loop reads CASSLDELAGTDTQYF. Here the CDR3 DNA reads TGTGCCAGCAGCTTGGATGAACTAGCGGGCACAGATACGCAGTATTTT.

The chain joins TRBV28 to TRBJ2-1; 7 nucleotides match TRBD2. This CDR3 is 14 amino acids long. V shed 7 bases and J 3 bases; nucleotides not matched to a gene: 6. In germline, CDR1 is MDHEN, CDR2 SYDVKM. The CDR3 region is CASTPGLNYNEQFF. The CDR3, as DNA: TGTGCCAGCACCCCGGGACTAAACTACAATGAGCAGTTCTTC.

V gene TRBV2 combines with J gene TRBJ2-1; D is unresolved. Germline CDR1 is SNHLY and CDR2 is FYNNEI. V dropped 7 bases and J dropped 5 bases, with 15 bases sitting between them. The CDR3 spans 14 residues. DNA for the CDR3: TGTGCCAGCATCCAAGGGTCCAGCCACAATGAGCAGTTCTTC. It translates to CASIQGSSHNEQFF.

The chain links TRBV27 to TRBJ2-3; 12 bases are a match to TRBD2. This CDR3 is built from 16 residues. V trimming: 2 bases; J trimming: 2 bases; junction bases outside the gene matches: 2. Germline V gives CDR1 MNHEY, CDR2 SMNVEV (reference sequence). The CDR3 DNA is TGTGCCAGCAGTTTACTAGCGGGGGGGTTCACAGATACGCAGTATTTT. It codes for CASSLLAGGFTDTQYF.

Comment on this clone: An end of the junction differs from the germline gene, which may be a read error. CDR3 sequence (DNA): TGTGCCAGCACCTTATTGGGGTCGTCGCTCACTGAAGCTTTCTTT. Amino acid sequence: CASTLLGSSLTEAFF. This chain links TRBV7-9 with TRBJ1-1; D is ambiguous. The CDR3 contains 15 residues. Germline assignment: CDR1 SEHNR and CDR2 FQNEAQ (reference sequence).

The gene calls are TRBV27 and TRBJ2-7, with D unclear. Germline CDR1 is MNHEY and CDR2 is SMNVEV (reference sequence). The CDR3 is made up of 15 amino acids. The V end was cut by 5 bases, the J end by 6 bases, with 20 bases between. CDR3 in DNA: TGTGCCAGCAGTGTGGCAGGCGTCGGCGCGTCCGAGCAGTACTTC. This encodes CASSVAGVGASEQYF.

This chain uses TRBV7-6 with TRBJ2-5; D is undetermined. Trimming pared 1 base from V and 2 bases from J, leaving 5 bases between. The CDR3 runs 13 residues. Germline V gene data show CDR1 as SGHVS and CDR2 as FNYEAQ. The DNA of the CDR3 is TGTGCCAGCAGCTTAGGTTTGCAAGAGACCCAGTACTTC. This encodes CASSLGLQETQYF.

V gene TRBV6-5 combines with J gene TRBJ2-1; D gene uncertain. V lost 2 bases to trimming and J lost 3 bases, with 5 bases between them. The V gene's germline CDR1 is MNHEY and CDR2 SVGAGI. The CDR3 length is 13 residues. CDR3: CASSYADYNEQFF. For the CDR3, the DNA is TGTGCCAGCAGTTACGCCGACTACAATGAGCAGTTCTTC.

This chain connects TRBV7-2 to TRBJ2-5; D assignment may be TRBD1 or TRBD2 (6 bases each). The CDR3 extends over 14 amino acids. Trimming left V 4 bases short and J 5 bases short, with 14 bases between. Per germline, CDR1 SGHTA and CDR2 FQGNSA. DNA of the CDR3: TGTGCCAGCAGCTCACTGGGGGGCGGGGAGACCCAGTACTTC. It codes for CASSSLGGGETQYF.

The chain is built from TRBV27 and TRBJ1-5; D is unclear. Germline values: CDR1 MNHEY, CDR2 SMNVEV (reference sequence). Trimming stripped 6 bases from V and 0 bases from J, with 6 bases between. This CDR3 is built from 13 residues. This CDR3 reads CASRSYSNQPQHF. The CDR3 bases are TGTGCCAGCAGGAGCTATAGCAATCAGCCCCAGCATTTT.

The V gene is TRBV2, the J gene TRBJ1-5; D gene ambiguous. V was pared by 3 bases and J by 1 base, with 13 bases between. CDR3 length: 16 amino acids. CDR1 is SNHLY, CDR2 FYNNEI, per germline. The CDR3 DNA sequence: TGTGCCAGCAGTGATGAATATTCGGGAAGCAATCAGCCCCAGCATTTT. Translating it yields CASSDEYSGSNQPQHF. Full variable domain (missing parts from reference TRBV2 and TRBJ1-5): EPEVTQTPSHQVTQMGQEVILRCVPISNHLYFYWYRQILGQKVEFLVSFYNNEISEKSEIFDDQFSVERPDGSNFTLKIRSTKLEDSAMYFCASSDEYSGSNQPQHFGDGTRLSIL.

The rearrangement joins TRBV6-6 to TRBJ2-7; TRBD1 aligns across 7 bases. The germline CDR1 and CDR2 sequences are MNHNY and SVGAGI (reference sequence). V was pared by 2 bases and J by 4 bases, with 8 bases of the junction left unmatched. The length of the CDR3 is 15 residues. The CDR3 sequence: CASSYPVGGGYEQYF. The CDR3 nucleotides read TGTGCCAGCAGTTACCCAGTAGGGGGCGGATACGAGCAGTACTTC.

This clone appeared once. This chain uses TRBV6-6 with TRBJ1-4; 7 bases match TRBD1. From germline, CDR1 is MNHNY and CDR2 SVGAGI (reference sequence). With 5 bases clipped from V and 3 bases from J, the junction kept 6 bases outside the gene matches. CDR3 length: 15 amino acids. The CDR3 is CASSLITGANEKLFF. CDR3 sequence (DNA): TGTGCCAGCAGTCTCATCACAGGGGCTAATGAAAAACTGTTTTTT.

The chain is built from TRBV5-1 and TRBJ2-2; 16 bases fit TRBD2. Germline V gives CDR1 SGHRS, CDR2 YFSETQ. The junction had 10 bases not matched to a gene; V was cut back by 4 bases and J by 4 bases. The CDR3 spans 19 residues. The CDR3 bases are TGCGCCAGCAGCCCACCGGGACTAGCGGGGGGGCCGGTCACCGGGGAGCTGTTTTTT. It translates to CASSPPGLAGGPVTGELFF. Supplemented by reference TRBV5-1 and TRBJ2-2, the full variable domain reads KAGVTQTPRYLIKTRGQQVTLSCSPISGHRSVSWYQQTPGQGLQFLFEYFSETQRNKGNFPGRFSGRQFSNSRSEMNVSTLELGDSALYLCASSPPGLAGGPVTGELFFGEGSRLTVL.

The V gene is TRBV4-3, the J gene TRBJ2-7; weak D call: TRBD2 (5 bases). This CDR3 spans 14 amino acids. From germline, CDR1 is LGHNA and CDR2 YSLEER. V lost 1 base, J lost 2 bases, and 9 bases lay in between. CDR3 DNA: TGCGCCAGCAGCCAAGGGACTGGACCCTACGAGCAGTACTTC. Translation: CASSQGTGPYEQYF.

In DNA form, the CDR3 reads TGTGCCAGCAGCATACGGACCGTTAATAATTCACCCCTCCACTTT. Amino acid sequence: CASSIRTVNNSPLHF. The chain links TRBV14 to TRBJ1-6; no reliable D call. CDR3 length equals 15 residues. V dropped 5 bases and J dropped 5 bases, with 13 bases sitting between them. Per the germline V gene, CDR1 is SGHDN and CDR2 is FVKESK.

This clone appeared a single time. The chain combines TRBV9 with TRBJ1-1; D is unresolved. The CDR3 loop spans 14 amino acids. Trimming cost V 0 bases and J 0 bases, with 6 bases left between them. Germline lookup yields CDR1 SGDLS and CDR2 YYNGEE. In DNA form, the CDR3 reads TGTGCCAGCAGCGTAGATCCGATGAACACTGAAGCTTTCTTT. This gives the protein CASSVDPMNTEAFF. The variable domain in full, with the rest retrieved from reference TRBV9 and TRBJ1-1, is DSGVTQTPKHLITATGQRVTLRCSPRSGDLSVYWYQQSLDQGLQFLIQYYNGEERAKGNILERFSAQQFPDLHSELNLSSLELGDSALYFCASSVDPMNTEAFFGQGTRLTVV.

The DNA for the CDR3 is TGTGCCAGCAGTGAACGGCAGGCAGCAACTAATGAAAAACTGTTTTTT. This gives the protein CASSERQAATNEKLFF. The V and J genes are TRBV2 and TRBJ1-4; D remains unclear. There are 16 residues in the CDR3. V was cut by 2 bases and J by 0 bases, with 10 bases left in between. Germline values: CDR1 SNHLY, CDR2 FYNNEI.

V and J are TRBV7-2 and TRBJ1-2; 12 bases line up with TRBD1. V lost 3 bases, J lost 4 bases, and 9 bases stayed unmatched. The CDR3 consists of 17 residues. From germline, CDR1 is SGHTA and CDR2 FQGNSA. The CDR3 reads CASSLGTGGEFLYGYTF. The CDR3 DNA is TGTGCCAGCAGCTTGGGGACAGGGGGCGAGTTCCTCTATGGCTACACCTTC.